Included here is one T cell receptor (beta chain) sequence, with context. V lost 0 bases and J lost 1; bases outside the gene matches: 2. This CDR3 has 16 residues. From germline, CDR1 is SGHTA and CDR2 FQGNSA. These data are taken from a study of OX40 agonist ivuxolimab in advanced cancers. Clones were read by immunoSEQ multiplex PCR, and TCRdb kept only the in-frame ones, dropping some. The repertoire has about 89,000 clones, about 88% of them found once; the top ten carry approximately 0.26%. The sequences come from CD4+ or CD8+ T cells sorted from blood, collected in a trial of the OX40 agonist ivuxolimab. The V call is TRBV7-2, the J call TRBJ2-3; 9 bases map to TRBD2. The TCR originated in an adult with an advanced solid tumor such as melanoma, head and neck, liver or kidney cancer. The CDR3 sequence: CASSLAASGGTDTQYF. The DNA for the CDR3 is TGTGCCAGCAGCTTAGCCGCTAGCGGGGGCACAGATACGCAGTATTTT.